Below, 26 T cell receptor beta chains from the same sample are listed, as sequenced in a study of monozygotic twins with cystic fibrosis. Sequenced by immunoSEQ multiplex PCR; TCRdb stores in-frame clones only, minus some. The sample carries 34,000 or so clones, around 90% recorded once. The specimen was blood. Every receptor here comes from a girl aged 2-10 years with cystic fibrosis.

The J gene is TRBJ2-7, the V gene TRBV19; 10 bases align to TRBD2. V shed 5 bases, J shed 4 bases, and the junction held 8 bases outside the gene matches. The CDR3 is 15 residues long. Germline-derived CDR1 and CDR2 are LNHDA and SQIVND (reference sequence). The CDR3 coding sequence is TGTGCCAGTAGTGCTTCTAGCGGGAGTTCTTACGAGCAGTACTTC. Translation: CASSASSGSSYEQYF.

The rearrangement links TRBV7-2 to TRBJ2-1, with 7 bases fitting TRBD2. The V gene end was trimmed by 1 base and the J gene end by 9 bases; junction bases not matched to a gene: 3. This CDR3 is built from 13 residues. CDR1 and CDR2 (germline): SGHTA, FQGNSA. The CDR3 DNA follows: TGTGCCAGCAGCTTAGGCGGGGGTGGTGAGCAGTTCTTC. This gives the protein CASSLGGGGEQFF.

The chain recombines TRBV7-8 with TRBJ2-2; 8 bases agree with TRBD2. Per germline, CDR1 SGHVS and CDR2 FQNEAQ. The ends lost 0 bases at V and 6 bases at J; junction bases unmatched: 9. CDR3 length: 17 residues. CDR3 in amino acids: CASSLAIGASGPGELFF. For the CDR3, the DNA is TGTGCCAGCAGCTTAGCGATAGGGGCTAGCGGGCCCGGGGAGCTGTTTTTT.

The chain has TRBV7-8 and TRBJ1-1; TRBD1 matches 7 bases. This CDR3 has 15 residues. Germline assignment: CDR1 SGHVS and CDR2 FQNEAQ. V dropped 4 bases and J dropped 5; count of bases not matched to a gene: 10. CDR3 loop: CASSSSTGQRTEAFF. In DNA form, the CDR3 reads TGTGCCAGCAGCTCTTCGACAGGGCAGAGGACTGAAGCTTTCTTT.

This chain uses TRBV7-8 with TRBJ2-5; the D is unclear. Trimming shortened V by 2 bases and J by 2 bases, and 3 bases separated the two germline ends. Germline assignment: CDR1 SGHVS and CDR2 FQNEAQ. This CDR3 spans 12 amino acids. As DNA, the CDR3 is TGTGCCAGCAGCTTATGGCAAGAGACCCAGTACTTC. Translated, it gives CASSLWQETQYF.

The rearrangement joins TRBV25-1 to TRBJ2-1; possible D gene TRBD1, 6 bases. CDR3 length: 14 amino acids. Looked up from germline, CDR1 is MGHDK and CDR2 is SYGVNS. V was cut by 2 bases and J by 6 bases, with 11 bases left in between. The CDR3 reads CASSEHREGNEQFF. The DNA for the CDR3 is TGTGCCAGCAGTGAACACAGGGAAGGCAATGAGCAGTTCTTC.

As concerns this clone: It is likely a read error, because the conserved phenylalanine at the end of the CDR3 is missing. The limits of the CDR3 on the DNA are not certain, so only TCRdb's listed CDR3 is given. The chain couples TRBV20-1 to TRBJ2-4. The length of the CDR3 is 11 amino acids, counting both ends. Germline assignment: CDR1 DFQATT and CDR2 SNEGSKA (reference sequence). The CDR3 spells CSPLWGITIQP.

The chain employs TRBV5-4 and TRBJ2-1; 7 nucleotides line up with TRBD2. Germline CDR1 reads SGHNT; CDR2 reads YYREEE (reference sequence). The CDR3 consists of 16 residues. V lost 0 bases, J lost 5 bases, and 8 bases stayed unmatched. The DNA of the CDR3 is TGTGCCAGCAGCTTGGGTTCGGGGGGAAGCCACAATGAGCAGTTCTTC. Translation: CASSLGSGGSHNEQFF.

The V gene is TRBV5-6, the J gene TRBJ1-5; 7 bases are shared with TRBD1. The CDR3 length is 15 residues. CDR1 and CDR2 from the germline V gene are SGHDT and YYEEEE. V gave up 3 bases and J gave up 0 bases; unmatched junction bases: 3. As DNA, the CDR3 is TGTGCCAGCAGCTGGGGGACAGCTAGCAATCAGCCCCAGCATTTT. Amino acid sequence: CASSWGTASNQPQHF. The full variable domain, its missing parts supplied by reference TRBV5-6 and TRBJ1-5, is DAGVTQSPTHLIKTRGQQVTLRCSPKSGHDTVSWYQQALGQGPQFIFQYYEEEERQRGNFPDRFSGHQFPNYSSELNVNALLLGDSALYLCASSWGTASNQPQHFGDGTRLSIL.

The chain links TRBV6-1 to TRBJ2-7; D not certain. Between the trimmed V and J ends, which lost 10 bases and 0 bases, there was a span of 16 bases. This CDR3 is 14 amino acids long. Germline V gene data show CDR1 as MNHNS and CDR2 as SASEGT. The CDR3 DNA reads as TGTGCCACAAGCAAGGGTGGGTACTCCTACGAGCAGTACTTC. Its protein is CATSKGGYSYEQYF.

This clone occurred once. This chain links TRBV5-4 with TRBJ1-1, with TRBD1 matching 10 bases. The CDR3 has 13 amino acids. Germline values: CDR1 SGHNT, CDR2 YYREEE (reference sequence). The V segment lost 4 bases and the J segment 4 bases; nucleotides outside the gene matches: 1. CDR3 coding DNA: TGTGCCAGCAGCCGGACAGGGGGCACTGAAGCTTTCTTT. It translates to CASSRTGGTEAFF.

The gene calls are TRBV28 and TRBJ1-5; D ambiguous. This CDR3 contains 15 residues. The germline V gene has CDR1 MDHEN and CDR2 SYDVKM. Trimming removed 5 bases at V and 5 bases at J, with 16 bases between. The CDR3 reads CASSPHGSGYQPQHF. The CDR3 coding sequence is TGTGCCAGCAGTCCCCACGGGAGTGGATATCAGCCCCAGCATTTT.

The rearrangement joins TRBV7-9 to TRBJ1-2; no firm D call. The CDR3 consists of 13 residues. Germline V CDR1 and CDR2: SEHNR, FQNEAQ (reference sequence). V was pared by 7 bases and J by 8 bases, with 17 bases between. Written as DNA, the CDR3 is TGTGCCAGCACCTTGTCTAGGGAGGAAGGCTACACCTTC. Translating gives CASTLSREEGYTF.

The rearrangement links TRBV9 to TRBJ2-1; 7 bases align to TRBD2. Per the germline V gene, CDR1 is SGDLS and CDR2 is YYNGEE. CDR3 length: 18 residues. Trimming removed 0 bases from V and 3 bases from J; junction bases left unmatched: 12. The CDR3 nucleotides read TGTGCCAGCAGCGTAGGCCCTCGCGGGAGAGTCGGCTACAATGAGCAGTTCTTC. The encoded protein is CASSVGPRGRVGYNEQFF.

This chain links TRBV7-2 with TRBJ1-2; 11 positions agree with TRBD1. Germline assignment: CDR1 SGHTA and CDR2 FQGNSA. The CDR3 contains 13 residues. Unmatched junction bases numbered 4, after V lost 4 bases and J lost 9 bases. This CDR3 is CASSSGTGGRYTF. The CDR3 bases are TGTGCCAGCAGCTCCGGGACAGGGGGGCGCTACACCTTC.

The V call is TRBV7-9, the J call TRBJ1-2; unclear D gene. There are 16 residues in the CDR3. Germline V CDR1 and CDR2: SEHNR, FQNEAQ (reference sequence). V was cut by 1 base and J by 4 bases, with 16 bases left in between. The CDR3 sequence is CASSLGARSPRYGYTF. The CDR3 DNA sequence: TGTGCCAGCAGCTTAGGGGCCAGATCCCCCCGCTATGGCTACACCTTC.

This chain links TRBV6-5 with TRBJ2-1; 12 positions match TRBD2. This CDR3 is 16 amino acids long. Germline values: CDR1 MNHEY, CDR2 SVGAGI. Trimming removed 2 bases from V and 9 bases from J; junction bases left unmatched: 8. CDR3 loop: CASSYRLAGANIEQFF. For the CDR3, the DNA is TGTGCCAGCAGTTACCGACTAGCGGGAGCTAACATTGAGCAGTTCTTC.

This clone showed up just once. V is TRBV9 and J is TRBJ2-3; TRBD1 aligns across 11 bases. The V and J ends lost 0 bases and 1 base, in that order; junction bases with no gene match: 4. The CDR3 length is 17 residues. Germline values: CDR1 SGDLS, CDR2 YYNGEE. CDR3 sequence (DNA): TGTGCCAGCAGCGTAGCGCGGGACAGGGGGGGCACAGATACGCAGTATTTT. Translation gives CASSVARDRGGTDTQYF.

This clone showed up just once. V and J are TRBV30 and TRBJ2-2, with D possibly TRBD2 on 5 matching bases. Germline-derived CDR1 and CDR2 are GTSNPN and SVGIG (reference sequence). The ends were cut back, 3 bases at V and 2 bases at J, with 28 bases in the middle. The CDR3 loop spans 20 amino acids. The CDR3 bases are TGTGCCTGGAGCCCACCGACGGGGTTGGGTCCGGAACTTAACACCGGGGAGCTGTTTTTT. Encoded protein: CAWSPPTGLGPELNTGELFF.

This clone came up once. The chain links TRBV6-6 to TRBJ2-7, with 8 bases lining up with TRBD1. V trimming: 6 bases; J trimming: 1 base; junction bases outside the gene matches: 8. CDR3 size: 15 residues. Germline lookup yields CDR1 MNHNY and CDR2 SVGAGI (reference sequence). The CDR3: CASRLTGTGSYEQYF. DNA of the CDR3: TGTGCCAGCAGGTTAACCGGGACAGGTTCCTACGAGCAGTACTTC.

This clone was seen only once. The CDR3 reads CASSLAGYVEQYF. CDR3 DNA sequence: TGTGCCAGCAGTCTGGCTGGGTACGTCGAGCAGTACTTC. The chain recombines TRBV6-1 with TRBJ2-7; no clear D gene. The V end was cut by 5 bases, the J end by 6 bases, with 14 bases between. In germline, CDR1 is MNHNS, CDR2 SASEGT. The CDR3 contains 13 residues.

This chain connects TRBV29-1 to TRBJ2-1, with D unclear. V lost 7 bases to trimming and J lost 3 bases, with 10 bases between them. Germline CDR1 is SQVTM and CDR2 is ANQGSEA. This CDR3 spans 12 amino acids. For the CDR3, the DNA is TGCAGCGCACCGGGCGGCTACAATGAGCAGTTCTTC. It specifies CSAPGGYNEQFF.

The chain has TRBV28 and TRBJ2-7, with D hard to call. Trimming shortened V by 3 bases and J by 5 bases, and 11 bases separated the two germline ends. Germline CDR1 is MDHEN and CDR2 is SYDVKM. The CDR3 consists of 13 residues. The CDR3 DNA is TGTGCCAGCAGTTTCGTTTCCCGGGACGAGCAGTACTTC. Translation: CASSFVSRDEQYF.

The J gene is TRBJ2-1, the V gene TRBV11-2; 9 bases line up with TRBD2. This CDR3 has 15 amino acids. Trimming took 5 bases from V and 4 from J; bases not matched to a gene: 6. The germline V gene has CDR1 SGHAT and CDR2 FQNNGV. The CDR3 nucleotides are TGTGCCAGCAGCCACGTCCTAGCGGGGTACAATGAGCAGTTCTTC. Amino acid sequence: CASSHVLAGYNEQFF. Full variable domain (missing parts from reference TRBV11-2 and TRBJ2-1): EAGVAQSPRYKIIEKRQSVAFWCNPISGHATLYWYQQILGQGPKLLIQFQNNGVVDDSQLPKDRFSAERLKGVDSTLKIQPAKLEDSAVYLCASSHVLAGYNEQFFGPGTRLTVL.

This clone was recorded a few times. The chain recombines TRBV5-4 with TRBJ1-5, with no clear D. From germline, CDR1 is SGHNT and CDR2 YYREEE (reference sequence). The CDR3 runs 14 residues. Trimming removed 1 base at V and 1 base at J, with 6 bases between. For the CDR3, the DNA is TGTGCCAGCAGCTTGATCGGCAGCAATCAGCCCCAGCATTTT. Amino acid sequence: CASSLIGSNQPQHF. Full variable domain (rest looked up from reference TRBV5-4 and TRBJ1-5): ETGVTQSPTHLIKTRGQQVTLRCSSQSGHNTVSWYQQALGQGPQFIFQYYREEENGRGNFPPRFSGLQFPNYSSELNVNALELDDSALYLCASSLIGSNQPQHFGDGTRLSIL.

The chain combines TRBV20-1 with TRBJ2-1, with TRBD1 as a possible D gene (6 bases). Germline V CDR1 and CDR2: DFQATT, SNEGSKA (reference sequence). The CDR3 covers 10 residues. The CDR3 region is CTGQPNEQFF. CDR3 DNA sequence: TGCACTGGACAGCCCAATGAGCAGTTCTTC.